The 21 T cell receptor beta chains in this list originate from one sample, sequenced in a study of blood T cell repertoires in COVID-19. Libraries were prepared by immunoSEQ multiplex PCR; TCRdb keeps only in-frame clonotypes and omits some of them. Among 35,000 to 45,000 clones listed, roughly 84% were seen once. The specimen sequenced was peripheral blood. The receptors were sampled from a human donor in a cohort sampled during active COVID-19.

This clone has just one count. The chain carries TRBV7-9 and TRBJ2-2; 7 bases map to TRBD2. This CDR3 spans 15 amino acids. The germline gives CDR1 SEHNR, CDR2 FQNEAQ (reference sequence). The J segment lost 7 bases and the V segment lost 8 bases, leaving 13 bases of the junction unmatched. CDR3 nucleotides: TGTGCCAGCGGTGAGGGACTAACCCTCGGCGGGGAGCTGTTTTTT. This translates into CASGEGLTLGGELFF. The variable domain in full, with the rest retrieved from reference TRBV7-9 and TRBJ2-2, is DTGVSQNPRHKITKRGQNVTFRCDPISEHNRLYWYRQTLGQGPEFLTYFQNEAQLEKSRLLSDRFSAERPKGSFSTLEIQRTEQGDSAMYLCASGEGLTLGGELFFGEGSRLTVL.

The genes are TRBV29-1 and TRBJ1-1; possibly TRBD1 for D (5 bases). Per the germline V gene, CDR1 is SQVTM and CDR2 is ANQGSEA. CDR3 length equals 14 residues. Trimming removed 7 bases at V and 3 bases at J, with 18 bases between. As DNA, the CDR3 is TGCAGCGGGAGGCTGTCCCGGGGGGACACTGAAGCTTTCTTT. Translation gives CSGRLSRGDTEAFF.

V usage is TRBV4-2 and J usage is TRBJ1-2; 9 nucleotides match TRBD1. V was pared by 1 base and J by 2 bases, with 5 bases of the junction left unmatched. Germline V lookup: CDR1 LGHNA, CDR2 YNFKEQ. This CDR3 is 16 amino acids long. CDR3 sequence: CASSQAHGTGNYGYTF. CDR3 nucleotides: TGTGCCAGCAGCCAAGCTCACGGGACAGGGAACTATGGCTACACCTTC.

This clone was seen a handful of times. The chain links TRBV2 to TRBJ2-2; D is unclear. V dropped 4 bases and J dropped 0 bases, with 9 bases sitting between them. Germline lookup yields CDR1 SNHLY and CDR2 FYNNEI. The CDR3 spans 15 residues. The CDR3 sequence is CASSVSGSNTGELFF. The CDR3 nucleotides are TGTGCCAGCAGTGTATCAGGCTCGAACACCGGGGAGCTGTTTTTT. The complete variable domain, with remaining parts taken from reference TRBV2 and TRBJ2-2, reads EPEVTQTPSHQVTQMGQEVILRCVPISNHLYFYWYRQILGQKVEFLVSFYNNEISEKSEIFDDQFSVERPDGSNFTLKIRSTKLEDSAMYFCASSVSGSNTGELFFGEGSRLTVL.

This chain connects TRBV3-1 (or the pseudogene TRBV3-2) to TRBJ1-6, with TRBD1 identical over 8 bases. The germline V gene encodes CDR1 LGHDT and CDR2 YNNKEL (reference sequence). V trimming: 6 bases; J trimming: 14 bases; junction bases outside the gene matches: 12. The CDR3 loop spans 14 amino acids. The CDR3 sequence: CASSTGTGYTALHF. The CDR3 nucleotides are TGTGCCAGCAGTACCGGGACAGGCTATACGGCCCTCCACTTT.

J is TRBJ1-6 and V is TRBV2; tentative D call: TRBD1 (5 bases). Trimming took off 5 bases at V and 10 bases at J, with 21 bases between the two ends. The CDR3 runs to 16 residues. Germline CDR1 is SNHLY and CDR2 is FYNNEI. CDR3 sequence (DNA): TGTGCCAGCAGTCGTGACAGCGCCCCGGTAGGGTCACCCCTCCACTTT. It codes for CASSRDSAPVGSPLHF.

The gene calls are TRBV5-4 and TRBJ1-3, with D possibly matching TRBD1 (6 bases). From germline, CDR1 is SGHNT and CDR2 YYREEE (reference sequence). The germline V and J ends were trimmed by 3 bases and 4 bases, with 11 bases remaining between them. This CDR3 region has 14 residues. The CDR3 spells CASSSQGSGNTIYF. In DNA form, the CDR3 reads TGTGCCAGCAGCTCACAGGGATCAGGAAACACCATATATTTT.

The J gene is TRBJ1-2, the V gene TRBV6-4; a possible D gene is TRBD1 (5 bases). V was trimmed by 3 bases and J by 6 bases, leaving 14 bases between them. There are 14 residues in the CDR3. Germline V gene sequence: CDR1 MRHNA, CDR2 SNTAGT. The CDR3 nucleotides read TGTGCCAGCAGTGAAGTGCCAGGGAACGATGGCTACACCTTC. It specifies CASSEVPGNDGYTF.

This chain joins TRBV29-1 and TRBJ1-4; tentatively, D is TRBD1 (6 bases). V lost 7 bases and J 6 bases, leaving 12 bases between the germline ends. There are 12 residues in the CDR3. The V gene's germline CDR1 is SQVTM and CDR2 ANQGSEA. CDR3 in amino acids: CSAWDTDEKLFF. The CDR3 DNA reads TGCAGCGCCTGGGACACCGATGAAAAACTGTTTTTT. The complete variable domain, with remaining parts taken from reference TRBV29-1 and TRBJ1-4, reads SAVISQKPSRDICQRGTSLTIQCQVDSQVTMMFWYRQQPGQSLTLIATANQGSEATYESGFVIDKFPISRPNLTFSTLTVSNMSPEDSSIYLCSAWDTDEKLFFGSGTQLSVL.

CDR3 protein: CASSDRGADTGELFF. The CDR3 bases are TGTGCCAGCAGTGACCGCGGGGCGGACACCGGGGAGCTGTTTTTT. The gene calls are TRBV6-4 and TRBJ2-2, with D possibly matching TRBD2 (6 bases). V was trimmed by 2 bases and J by 3 bases, leaving 10 bases between them. Germline V gene lookup returns CDR1 MRHNA and CDR2 SNTAGT. The CDR3 is 15 residues long.

This sequence joins TRBV13 and TRBJ2-2; possible D gene TRBD1, 5 bases. V gave up 1 base and J gave up 3 bases, with 9 bases separating them. In germline, CDR1 is PRHDT, CDR2 FYEKMQ (reference sequence). This CDR3 region has 15 residues. CDR3 residues: CASSLEVGDTGELFF. DNA of the CDR3: TGTGCCAGCAGCTTAGAAGTAGGGGACACCGGGGAGCTGTTTTTT.

The chain uses TRBV7-9 and TRBJ1-6, with a possible D match to TRBD1 (5 bases). The CDR3 has 13 amino acids. Germline lookup yields CDR1 SEHNR and CDR2 FQNEAQ (reference sequence). V was trimmed by 3 bases and J by 7 bases, leaving 7 bases between them. The CDR3 DNA is TGTGCCAGCAGCTTCTGGACAAATTCACCCCTCCACTTT. Amino acid sequence: CASSFWTNSPLHF.

This clone was seen more than once but under ten times. This chain joins TRBV7-9 and TRBJ1-5; the match to TRBD1 covers 10 bases. Germline-derived CDR1 and CDR2 are SEHNR and FQNEAQ (reference sequence). The CDR3 runs to 15 residues. Trimming removed 5 bases from V and 6 bases from J; junction bases left unmatched: 7. DNA of the CDR3: TGTGCCAGCAGCCCGACAGGGGGCAGGGGTCAGCCCCAGCATTTT. Protein: CASSPTGGRGQPQHF.

CDR3 sequence reads: CASSAPTGGNYGYTF. As DNA, the CDR3 is TGTGCCAGTAGTGCCCCGACAGGGGGTAACTATGGCTACACCTTC. V is TRBV19 and J is TRBJ1-2; TRBD1 aligns across 9 bases. Per the germline V gene, CDR1 is LNHDA and CDR2 is SQIVND (reference sequence). V trimming: 5 bases; J trimming: 1 base; junction bases outside the gene matches: 5. CDR3 size: 15 residues.

Only one count was recorded for this clone. V and J are TRBV5-1 and TRBJ2-1; 10 bases match TRBD1. V trimming: 4 bases; J trimming: 10 bases; junction bases outside the gene matches: 26. The CDR3 is 20 residues long. Germline-derived CDR1 and CDR2 are SGHRS and YFSETQ. The CDR3 bases are TGCGCCAGCAGCCTCCTGGGACAGGGGATGTTGGGCGGGGGGCCCAAAGAGCAGTTCTTC. Translation gives CASSLLGQGMLGGGPKEQFF.

The gene calls are TRBV11-1 and TRBJ2-5, with D perhaps TRBD1 (7 bases). Germline V gene data show CDR1 as SGHAT and CDR2 as FQDESV (reference sequence). Trimming stripped 4 bases from V and 0 bases from J, with 9 bases between. The CDR3 covers 14 residues. CDR3 in amino acids: CASSSRGDQETQYF. In nucleotides, the CDR3 is TGTGCCAGCAGCTCCAGGGGGGACCAAGAGACCCAGTACTTC.

This clone occurred a few times. The gene calls are TRBV27 and TRBJ1-2; a possible D gene is TRBD1 (5 bases). There are 14 residues in the CDR3. Trimming stripped 5 bases from V and 4 bases from J, with 14 bases between. Germline V gene data show CDR1 as MNHEY and CDR2 as SMNVEV (reference sequence). The CDR3 protein is CASSDGHPLYGYTF. The CDR3 region has the DNA TGTGCCAGCAGTGACGGACACCCGCTCTATGGCTACACCTTC.

The CDR3 bases are TGTGCCAGCAGCCAAGAAGAGCGGGGGGGCCCTTTCTACGAGCAGTACTTC. This codes for CASSQEERGGPFYEQYF. The genes are TRBV4-2 and TRBJ2-7; 10 nucleotides match TRBD2. From germline, CDR1 is LGHNA and CDR2 YNFKEQ. V lost 0 bases to trimming and J lost 3 bases; unmatched junction nucleotides: 8. There are 17 residues in the CDR3.

This rearrangement joins TRBV19 to TRBJ2-3, with TRBD2 matching over 10 bases. The CDR3 runs to 14 residues. CDR1 is LNHDA and CDR2 is SQIVND in the germline V gene (reference sequence). V lost 7 bases and J lost 2; bases outside the gene matches: 3. For the CDR3, the DNA is TGTGCCAGTAAAGGACTAGCGGTCACAGATACGCAGTATTTT. Translating it yields CASKGLAVTDTQYF. The full variable domain, its missing parts supplied by reference TRBV19 and TRBJ2-3, is DGGITQSPKYLFRKEGQNVTLSCEQNLNHDAMYWYRQDPGQGLRLIYYSQIVNDFQKGDIAEGYSVSREKKESFPLTVTSAQKNPTAFYLCASKGLAVTDTQYFGPGTRLTVL.

The chain is built from TRBV5-4 and TRBJ2-7; D remains ambiguous. The length of the CDR3 is 14 residues. Trimming left V 3 bases short and J 0 bases short, with 10 bases between. Germline-derived CDR1 and CDR2 are SGHNT and YYREEE (reference sequence). CDR3 sequence reads: CASSYGASSYEQYF. CDR3 in DNA: TGTGCCAGCAGCTATGGAGCGAGCTCCTACGAGCAGTACTTC.

The V call is TRBV6-5, the J call TRBJ1-6; 7 bases align to TRBD1. CDR1 and CDR2 (germline): MNHEY, SVGAGI. The J segment lost 8 bases and the V segment lost 2 bases, leaving 0 bases of the junction unmatched. The CDR3 covers 13 residues. The CDR3 coding sequence is TGTGCCAGCAGTTACCAGGGGGATTCACCCCTCCACTTT. Protein product: CASSYQGDSPLHF.